These T cell receptor beta chains were read from a single sample in a study of Graves' ophthalmopathy and Graves' hyperthyroidism. TCRdb processed the multiplex PCR reads anew with MiXCR; each CDR3 protein has one entry. The sample holds hundreds of thousands of distinct CDR3 sequences, roughly 20% seen once. Sequencing input: peripheral blood. Receptors originate from a woman between 18 and 30 years old with stable Graves' hyperthyroidism. Each CDR3 is given with its conserved first and last residue.

14	TRBV2	TRBJ1-5	CASSDGQGYQPQHF
12	TRBV28	TRBJ1-1	CASRLSGTQAFF
12	TRBV6-2/TRBV6-3	TRBJ2-7	CASRDQVDEQYF
15	TRBV2	TRBJ2-5	CASSEERQAQETQYF
17	TRBV6-2/TRBV6-3	TRBJ2-5	CASRPKTSGSPQETQYF
11	TRBV2	TRBJ1-1	CASVDTIEAFF
17	TRBV18	TRBJ2-4	CASSLLTGPDKKNIQYF
15	TRBV28	TRBJ1-5	CASSRTGNSNQPQHF
14	TRBV6-5	TRBJ2-5	CASSYDQGDETQYF
17	TRBV4-3	TRBJ2-7	CASSHTFGTRFSYEQYF
12	TRBV2	TRBJ2-4	CASNRVANIQYF
16	TRBV9	TRBJ1-3	CASSVWPGRSGNTIYF
15	TRBV19	TRBJ1-5	CASSIGDRAGQPQHF
12	TRBV2	TRBJ2-2	CASTQNTGELFF
15	TRBV2	TRBJ2-4	CASRFSGLAKNIQYF
16	TRBV6-5	TRBJ2-7	CASRQGRGIILREQYF
12	TRBV20-1	TRBJ1-2	CSAKEERGGYTF
14	TRBV4-1	TRBJ2-5	CASSHPGLGETQYF
13	TRBV12-3/TRBV12-4	TRBJ2-5	CASSFGRRETQYF
15	TRBV27	TRBJ1-2	CASSFGVEANYGYTF
17	TRBV6-2/TRBV6-3	TRBJ2-3	CASSPGLAGVGGDTQYF
14	TRBV10-3	TRBJ1-2	CAISERQDSYGYTF
14	TRBV6-1	TRBJ1-1	CASSADGVNTEAFF
15	TRBV28	TRBJ1-5	CASSLPRQAYKPQHF
19	TRBV9	TRBJ2-7	CASSGLTGTRESSSYEQYF
14	TRBV12-3/TRBV12-4	TRBJ1-5	CASSFLTDNQPQHF
14	TRBV9	TRBJ2-4	CASSVGSTKNIQYF
12	TRBV7-8	TRBJ1-1	CASSFLSTEAFF
20	TRBV13	TRBJ1-5	CASRRRGPFGETDLNQPQHF
14	TRBV29-1	TRBJ2-5	CSVLGYPGVETQYF
15	TRBV6-1	TRBJ2-5	CASRGAGEFRETQYF
18	TRBV4-3	TRBJ2-2	CASSQDWGLAGNTGELFF
17	TRBV5-1	TRBJ1-2	CASSARDRRTGNYGYTF
15	TRBV4-2	TRBJ1-2	CASSQALGQVYGYTF
14	TRBV4-2	TRBJ2-5	CASSGLGGMETQYF
16	TRBV11-2	TRBJ2-5	CASSSGTSGRGETQYF
12	TRBV20-1	TRBJ1-2	CSEFRVGYGYTF
16	TRBV5-1	TRBJ1-2	CASSPFVGGHNYGYTF
15	TRBV12-3/TRBV12-4	TRBJ2-5	CASSLEREGHETQYF
13	TRBV6-5	TRBJ1-6	CASSYYQDSPLHF
15	TRBV12-3/TRBV12-4	TRBJ1-1	CASRSSGQTNTEAFF
15	TRBV19	TRBJ1-1	CASNPIGFSNTEAFF
14	TRBV20-1	TRBJ2-5	CSAKGQNLQETQYF
13	TRBV12-3/TRBV12-4	TRBJ1-2	CASSLQAFGGYTF
10	TRBV3-1	TRBJ2-5	CASEGETQYF
17	TRBV11-1	TRBJ2-5	CASSFAGNSGRKETQYF
12	TRBV7-2	TRBJ2-1	CASRLGFDEQFF